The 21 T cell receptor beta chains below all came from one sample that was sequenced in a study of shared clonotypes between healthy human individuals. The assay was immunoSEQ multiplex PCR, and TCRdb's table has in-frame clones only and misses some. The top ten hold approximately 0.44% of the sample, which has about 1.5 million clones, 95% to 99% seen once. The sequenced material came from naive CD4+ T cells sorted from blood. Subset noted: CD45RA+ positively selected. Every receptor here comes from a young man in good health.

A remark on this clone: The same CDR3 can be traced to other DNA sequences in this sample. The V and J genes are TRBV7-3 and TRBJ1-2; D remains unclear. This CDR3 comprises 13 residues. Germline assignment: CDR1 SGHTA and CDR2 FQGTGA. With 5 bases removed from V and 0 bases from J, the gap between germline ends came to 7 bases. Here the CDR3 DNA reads TGTGCCAGCAGCCCCGGGGCTAACTATGGCTACACCTTC. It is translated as CASSPGANYGYTF.

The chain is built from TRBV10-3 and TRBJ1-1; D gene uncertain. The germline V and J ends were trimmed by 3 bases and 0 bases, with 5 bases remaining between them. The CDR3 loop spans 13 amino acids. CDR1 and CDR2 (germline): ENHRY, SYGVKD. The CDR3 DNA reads TGTGCCATCAGTGACGGGGTGAACACTGAAGCTTTCTTT. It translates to CAISDGVNTEAFF.

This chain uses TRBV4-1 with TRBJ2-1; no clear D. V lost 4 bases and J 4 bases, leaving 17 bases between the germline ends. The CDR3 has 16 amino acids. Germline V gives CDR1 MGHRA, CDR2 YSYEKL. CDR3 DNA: TGCGCCAGCAGCCCGACGGGTAGCAGAATGTACAATGAGCAGTTCTTC. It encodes CASSPTGSRMYNEQFF.

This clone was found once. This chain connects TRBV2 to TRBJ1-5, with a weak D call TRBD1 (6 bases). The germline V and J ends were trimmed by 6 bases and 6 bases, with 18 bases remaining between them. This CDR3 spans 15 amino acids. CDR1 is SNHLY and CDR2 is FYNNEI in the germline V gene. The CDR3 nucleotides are TGTGCCAGCAGCGAATACACACAGGGAGCTCAGCCCCAGCATTTT. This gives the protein CASSEYTQGAQPQHF.

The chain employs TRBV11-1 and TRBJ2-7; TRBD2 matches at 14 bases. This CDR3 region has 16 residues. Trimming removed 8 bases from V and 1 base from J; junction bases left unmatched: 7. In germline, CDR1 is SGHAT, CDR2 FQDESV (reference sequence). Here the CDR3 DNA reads TGTGCCAGCGGAGGACTAGCGGGAGGACTTTCCTACGAGCAGTACTTC. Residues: CASGGLAGGLSYEQYF.

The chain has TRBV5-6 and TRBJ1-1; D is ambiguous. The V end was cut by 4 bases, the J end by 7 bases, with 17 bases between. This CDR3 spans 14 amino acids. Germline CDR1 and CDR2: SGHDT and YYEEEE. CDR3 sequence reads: CASSPDSGPLEAFF. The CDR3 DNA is TGTGCCAGCAGCCCTGATTCCGGGCCCCTTGAAGCTTTCTTT.

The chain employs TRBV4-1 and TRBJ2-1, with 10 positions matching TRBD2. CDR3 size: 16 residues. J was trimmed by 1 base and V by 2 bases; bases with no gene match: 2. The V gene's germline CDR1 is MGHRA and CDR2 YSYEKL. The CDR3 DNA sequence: TGCGCCAGCAGCCAACTAGCGGGAGTATCCTACAATGAGCAGTTCTTC. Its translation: CASSQLAGVSYNEQFF.

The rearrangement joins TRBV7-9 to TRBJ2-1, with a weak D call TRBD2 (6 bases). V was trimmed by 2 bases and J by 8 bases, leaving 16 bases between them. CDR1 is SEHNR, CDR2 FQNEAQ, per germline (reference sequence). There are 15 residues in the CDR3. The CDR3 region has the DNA TGTGCCAGCAGCTTATCGGAGTTCAGGGAGGATGAGCAGTTCTTC. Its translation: CASSLSEFREDEQFF.

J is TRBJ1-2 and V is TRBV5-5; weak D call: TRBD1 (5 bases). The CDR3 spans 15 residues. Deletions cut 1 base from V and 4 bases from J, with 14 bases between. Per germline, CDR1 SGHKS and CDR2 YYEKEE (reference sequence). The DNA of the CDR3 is TGTGCCAGCAGCTTGTTATCTCAGGGCGGCTATGGCTACACCTTC. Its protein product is CASSLLSQGGYGYTF.

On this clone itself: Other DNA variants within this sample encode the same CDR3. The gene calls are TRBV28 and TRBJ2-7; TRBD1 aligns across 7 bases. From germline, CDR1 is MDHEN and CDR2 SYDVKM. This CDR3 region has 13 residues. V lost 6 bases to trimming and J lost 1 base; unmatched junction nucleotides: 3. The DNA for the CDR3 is TGTGCCAGCAGCCTGGGACAGTCCTACGAGCAGTACTTC. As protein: CASSLGQSYEQYF.

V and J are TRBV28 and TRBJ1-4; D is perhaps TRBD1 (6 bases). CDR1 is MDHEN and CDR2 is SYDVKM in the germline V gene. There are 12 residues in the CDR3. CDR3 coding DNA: TGTGCTGCGGGGGGGGCTTTTGAAAAACTGTTTTTT. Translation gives CAAGGAFEKLFF.

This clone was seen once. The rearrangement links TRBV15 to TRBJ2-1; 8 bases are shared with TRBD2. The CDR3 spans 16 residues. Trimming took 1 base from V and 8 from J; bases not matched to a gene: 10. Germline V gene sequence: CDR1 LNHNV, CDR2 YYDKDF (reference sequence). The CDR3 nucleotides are TGTGCCACCAGCAGAGGGGGTAGCGGGACTCCCGATGAGCAGTTCTTC. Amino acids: CATSRGGSGTPDEQFF.

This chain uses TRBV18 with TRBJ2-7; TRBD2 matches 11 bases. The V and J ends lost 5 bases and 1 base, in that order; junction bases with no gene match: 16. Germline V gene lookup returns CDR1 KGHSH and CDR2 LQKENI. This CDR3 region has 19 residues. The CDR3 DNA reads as TGTGCCAGCTCAACGAAGTCACTAGCGGGAGTTCGCGGGTCCTACGAGCAGTACTTC. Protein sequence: CASSTKSLAGVRGSYEQYF.

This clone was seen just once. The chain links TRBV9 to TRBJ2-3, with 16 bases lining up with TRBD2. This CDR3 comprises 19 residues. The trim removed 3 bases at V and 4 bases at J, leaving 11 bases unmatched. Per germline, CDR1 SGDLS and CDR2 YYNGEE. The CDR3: CASSARTGTSGRVADTQYF. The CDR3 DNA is TGTGCCAGCAGCGCCAGAACCGGGACTAGCGGGAGGGTGGCAGATACGCAGTATTTT.

The CDR3 loop reads CASSTMGGSGQPQHF. CDR3 nucleotides: TGTGCCAGCAGCACTATGGGGGGATCAGGACAGCCCCAGCATTTT. J is TRBJ1-5 and V is TRBV7-2; TRBD1 is a possible D gene (5 bases). V dropped 5 bases and J dropped 7 bases, with 18 bases sitting between them. This CDR3 spans 15 amino acids. Germline V gene data show CDR1 as SGHTA and CDR2 as FQGNSA.

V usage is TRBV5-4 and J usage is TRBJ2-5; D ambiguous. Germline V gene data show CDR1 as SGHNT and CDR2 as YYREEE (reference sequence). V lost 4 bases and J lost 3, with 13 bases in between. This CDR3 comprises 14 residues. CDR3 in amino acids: CASSGPWPEETQYF. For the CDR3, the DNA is TGTGCCAGCAGCGGCCCGTGGCCGGAAGAGACCCAGTACTTC.

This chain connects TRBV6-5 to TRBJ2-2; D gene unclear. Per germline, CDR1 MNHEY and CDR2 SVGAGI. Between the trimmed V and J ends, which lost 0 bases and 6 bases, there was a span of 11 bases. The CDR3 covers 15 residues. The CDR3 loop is CASSYSGSLAGELFF. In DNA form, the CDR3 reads TGTGCCAGCAGTTACTCTGGTAGTCTAGCCGGGGAGCTGTTTTTT.

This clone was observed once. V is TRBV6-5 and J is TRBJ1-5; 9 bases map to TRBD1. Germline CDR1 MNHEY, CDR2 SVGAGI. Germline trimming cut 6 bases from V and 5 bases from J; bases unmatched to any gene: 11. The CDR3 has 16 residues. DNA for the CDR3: TGTGCCAGCAGCTACGGACAGGGGATAAGAGATCAGCCCCAGCATTTT. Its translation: CASSYGQGIRDQPQHF.

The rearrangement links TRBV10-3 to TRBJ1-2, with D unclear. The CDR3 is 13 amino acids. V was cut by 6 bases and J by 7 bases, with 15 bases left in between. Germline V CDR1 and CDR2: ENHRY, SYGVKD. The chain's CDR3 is CAIRMLEASGYTF. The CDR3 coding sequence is TGTGCCATCAGAATGCTAGAGGCGAGTGGCTACACCTTC.

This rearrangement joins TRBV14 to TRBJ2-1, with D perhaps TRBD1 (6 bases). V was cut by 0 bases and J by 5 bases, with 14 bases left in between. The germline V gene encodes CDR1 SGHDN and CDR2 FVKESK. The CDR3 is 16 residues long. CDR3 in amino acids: CASSQDPRGHHNEQFF. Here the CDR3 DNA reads TGTGCCAGCAGCCAAGATCCCAGGGGCCATCACAATGAGCAGTTCTTC.

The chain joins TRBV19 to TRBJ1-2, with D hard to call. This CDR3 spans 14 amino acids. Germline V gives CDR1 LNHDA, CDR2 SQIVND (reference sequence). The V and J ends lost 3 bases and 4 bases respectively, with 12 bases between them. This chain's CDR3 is CASSISELVYGYTF. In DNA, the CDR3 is TGTGCCAGTAGTATCTCGGAACTCGTCTATGGCTACACCTTC. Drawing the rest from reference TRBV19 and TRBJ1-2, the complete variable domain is DGGITQSPKYLFRKEGQNVTLSCEQNLNHDAMYWYRQDPGQGLRLIYYSQIVNDFQKGDIAEGYSVSREKKESFPLTVTSAQKNPTAFYLCASSISELVYGYTFGSGTRLTVV.